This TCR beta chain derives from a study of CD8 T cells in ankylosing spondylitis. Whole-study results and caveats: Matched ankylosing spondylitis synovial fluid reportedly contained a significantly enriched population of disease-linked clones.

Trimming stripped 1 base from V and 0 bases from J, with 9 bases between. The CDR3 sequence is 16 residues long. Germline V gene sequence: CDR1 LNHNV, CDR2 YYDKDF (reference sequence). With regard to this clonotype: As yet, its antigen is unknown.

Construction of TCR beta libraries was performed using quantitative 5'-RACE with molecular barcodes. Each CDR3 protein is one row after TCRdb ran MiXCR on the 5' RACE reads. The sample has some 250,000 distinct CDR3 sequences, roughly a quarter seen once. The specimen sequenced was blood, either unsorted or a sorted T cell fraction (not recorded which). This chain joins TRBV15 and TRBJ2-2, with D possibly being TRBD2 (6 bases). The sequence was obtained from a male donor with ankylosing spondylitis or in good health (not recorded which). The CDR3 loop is CATSRGGVTNTGELFF. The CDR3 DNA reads TGTGCCACCAGCAGAGGGGGGGTTACGAACACCGGGGAGCTGTTTTTT.